The 17 T cell receptor beta chains listed next were all sequenced from one sample in a study of cytomegalovirus exposure and HLA in healthy donors. The assay was immunoSEQ multiplex PCR, and TCRdb's table has in-frame clones only and misses some. Among tens of thousands of clones listed, 84% were seen once. Sequencing was done on a sample of PBMCs. The origin of the receptors is a woman under 30 in good health and CMV-seropositive.

The genes are TRBV30 and TRBJ1-5, with a tentative D call TRBD1 (5 bases). The CDR3 runs 17 residues. Germline CDR1 reads GTSNPN; CDR2 reads SVGIG (reference sequence). V was cut by 3 bases and J by 0 bases, with 18 bases left in between. The CDR3, as DNA: TGTGCCTGGAGGGGAGGGGCAGAGGGATATAGCAATCAGCCCCAGCATTTT. Translating gives CAWRGGAEGYSNQPQHF.

This chain uses TRBV2 with TRBJ2-3, with no clear D. V was clipped by 6 bases and J by 4 bases, with 20 bases between them. Germline V lookup: CDR1 SNHLY, CDR2 FYNNEI. CDR3 length: 16 residues. The CDR3 bases are TGTGCCAGCAGGGCAGACCTAGTTTTGGCAGCAGATACGCAGTATTTT. Its protein product is CASRADLVLAADTQYF.

This clone was recorded once. V is TRBV14 and J is TRBJ1-1, with D unresolved. Trimming took 1 base from V and 1 from J, leaving 13 bases between them. CDR1 is SGHDN and CDR2 is FVKESK in the germline V gene. This CDR3 is built from 16 residues. CDR3 in DNA: TGTGCCAGCAGCCAAGTTACGGGTTGGAGGAACACTGAAGCTTTCTTT. Its protein is CASSQVTGWRNTEAFF.

The chain uses TRBV28 and TRBJ1-3; D is perhaps TRBD1 (6 bases). The ends were cut back, 5 bases at V and 4 bases at J, with 15 bases in the middle. CDR1 and CDR2 (germline): MDHEN, SYDVKM. The CDR3 length is 15 residues. CDR3 sequence (DNA): TGTGCCAGCAGTCTTTCCTCGGACAGCGGAAACACCATATATTTT. Protein product: CASSLSSDSGNTIYF.

The chain has TRBV18 and TRBJ2-2; perhaps TRBD1 as D (5 bases). Germline CDR1 reads KGHSH; CDR2 reads LQKENI. CDR3 length: 14 amino acids. V lost 0 bases and J 5 bases, leaving 7 bases between the germline ends. CDR3 sequence reads: CASSPPAGTGELFF. The CDR3 DNA reads TGTGCCAGCTCACCACCGGCAGGGACCGGGGAGCTGTTTTTT. Filled out from reference TRBV18 and TRBJ2-2, the complete variable domain reads NAGVMQNPRHLVRRRGQEARLRCSPMKGHSHVYWYRQLPEEGLKFMVYLQKENIIDESGMPKERFSAEFPKEGPSILRIQQVVRGDSAAYFCASSPPAGTGELFFGEGSRLTVL.

The chain links TRBV30 to TRBJ1-2; unclear D gene. This CDR3 spans 17 amino acids. Germline CDR1 is GTSNPN and CDR2 is SVGIG (reference sequence). The V and J ends lost 5 bases and 3 bases respectively, with 25 bases between them. The CDR3 here is CAWVRRRPKSMDYGYTF. The CDR3 nucleotides are TGTGCCTGGGTAAGGAGGAGACCTAAAAGTATGGACTATGGCTACACCTTC.

The chain combines TRBV6-5 with TRBJ2-7; maybe TRBD1 (5 bases). V shed 0 bases and J shed 5 bases, with 17 bases lying between them. CDR3 length: 16 residues. Germline V gene sequence: CDR1 MNHEY, CDR2 SVGAGI. For the CDR3, the DNA is TGTGCCAGCAGTTACTCAGTTATGGGCAGGGCCAACGAGCAGTACTTC. Translation: CASSYSVMGRANEQYF.

This chain uses TRBV5-1 with TRBJ2-5; D may be TRBD1 (5 bases). The CDR3 is made up of 16 amino acids. CDR1 and CDR2 from the germline V gene are SGHRS and YFSETQ. V was pared by 0 bases and J by 1 base, with 13 bases between. CDR3 residues: CASSLGLRGLQETQYF. The DNA for the CDR3 is TGCGCCAGCAGCTTGGGGCTTAGGGGCCTCCAAGAGACCCAGTACTTC. The whole variable domain, filled in from reference TRBV5-1 and TRBJ2-5, reads KAGVTQTPRYLIKTRGQQVTLSCSPISGHRSVSWYQQTPGQGLQFLFEYFSETQRNKGNFPGRFSGRQFSNSRSEMNVSTLELGDSALYLCASSLGLRGLQETQYFGPGTRLLVL.

The chain recombines TRBV5-6 with TRBJ1-2; 7 bases are a match to TRBD1. Germline trimming cut 2 bases from V and 1 base from J; bases unmatched to any gene: 8. CDR1 and CDR2 from the germline V gene are SGHDT and YYEEEE. The CDR3 is 16 amino acids. The CDR3 region is CASSFKGAPINYGYTF. As DNA, the CDR3 is TGTGCCAGCAGCTTTAAGGGGGCGCCAATTAACTATGGCTACACCTTC.

This clone has a handful of counts. The chain combines TRBV5-1 with TRBJ2-7, with 12 nucleotides matching TRBD1. The CDR3 contains 13 residues. In germline, CDR1 is SGHRS, CDR2 YFSETQ. V trimming: 3 bases; J trimming: 6 bases; junction bases outside the gene matches: 1. CDR3: CASSSGQGAEQYF. In DNA form, the CDR3 reads TGCGCCAGCAGCTCGGGACAGGGGGCCGAGCAGTACTTC.

The chain uses TRBV10-2 and TRBJ2-7; D gene uncertain. The V gene's germline CDR1 is WSHSY and CDR2 SAAADI. V gave up 2 bases and J gave up 3 bases, with 8 bases separating them. This CDR3 comprises 13 residues. CDR3 amino acids: CASSEAEDYEQYF. In DNA, the CDR3 is TGCGCCAGCAGTGAGGCAGAAGACTACGAGCAGTACTTC.

V usage is TRBV7-2 and J usage is TRBJ2-5; TRBD2 agrees at 8 bases. The V segment lost 1 base and the J segment 2 bases; nucleotides outside the gene matches: 6. This CDR3 is 16 amino acids long. Germline assignment: CDR1 SGHTA and CDR2 FQGNSA. Here the CDR3 DNA reads TGTGCCAGCAGCTTAGTTCCAGCGGGGGAGCAAGAGACCCAGTACTTC. Its protein is CASSLVPAGEQETQYF.

V usage is TRBV29-1 and J usage is TRBJ2-5; 13 positions match TRBD2. Trimming cost V 4 bases and J 2 bases; bases outside gene matches: 7. Germline V gene lookup returns CDR1 SQVTM and CDR2 ANQGSEA. This CDR3 is built from 16 residues. CDR3 coding DNA: TGCAGCGTTGCAGGACTAGCGGGGGCTATACAAGAGACCCAGTACTTC. It yields the protein CSVAGLAGAIQETQYF.

This sequence joins TRBV9 and TRBJ2-1, with 7 nucleotides matching TRBD1. Looked up from germline, CDR1 is SGDLS and CDR2 is YYNGEE. The CDR3 is made up of 16 amino acids. The V segment lost 4 bases and the J segment 6 bases; nucleotides outside the gene matches: 13. The CDR3 spells CASSPLRQGPSNEQFF. The CDR3 nucleotides are TGTGCCAGCAGCCCCCTTAGACAGGGTCCGTCCAATGAGCAGTTCTTC.

V gene TRBV11-2 combines with J gene TRBJ1-2; 8 bases are a match to TRBD1. CDR1 is SGHAT and CDR2 is FQNNGV in the germline V gene. This CDR3 spans 15 amino acids. V lost 1 base to trimming and J lost 0 bases; unmatched junction nucleotides: 1. The CDR3 DNA reads as TGTGCCAGCAGCTTAGGGACAGGGACTAACTATGGCTACACCTTC. Translating gives CASSLGTGTNYGYTF.

The chain uses TRBV2 and TRBJ2-1, with D perhaps matching TRBD1 (5 bases). Between the trimmed V and J ends, which lost 8 bases and 8 bases, there was a span of 19 bases. In germline, CDR1 is SNHLY, CDR2 FYNNEI. The CDR3 covers 14 residues. The CDR3 protein is CASAVTQGSHEQFF. For the CDR3, the DNA is TGTGCCAGCGCGGTTACCCAGGGATCCCATGAGCAGTTCTTC. Full variable domain (outside the CDR3, taken from reference TRBV2 and TRBJ2-1): EPEVTQTPSHQVTQMGQEVILRCVPISNHLYFYWYRQILGQKVEFLVSFYNNEISEKSEIFDDQFSVERPDGSNFTLKIRSTKLEDSAMYFCASAVTQGSHEQFFGPGTRLTVL.

The rearrangement uses TRBV4-3 and TRBJ2-3, with 12 bases aligning to TRBD2. The V segment lost 1 base and the J segment 1 base; nucleotides outside the gene matches: 3. Germline-derived CDR1 and CDR2 are LGHNA and YSLEER. This CDR3 is built from 17 residues. The CDR3 coding sequence is TGCGCCAGCAGCCAAGGACTAGCGGGGGATGGCACAGATACGCAGTATTTT. Protein: CASSQGLAGDGTDTQYF.